This TCR beta chain was recovered during a study of T cell repertoires in cytomegalovirus infection. Study in general: Researchers turned to recently identified HLA-C-restricted CMV epitopes as well as well-studied HLA-B-restricted ones. In public TCR beta signatures, there were indications of both CMV infection and matching HLA type.

TCRdb re-called the reads with MiXCR, one entry per CDR3 protein. The data contain around 900,000 distinct CDR3 sequences, about a third of them singletons. Study-level results: HLA-C-restricted TCR beta clonotypes specific for CMV led the ex vivo response. Carriage of CMV together with the relevant HLA was identifiable through cumulative public TCR beta family frequency.

In its sample, this clonotype was seen a few times. Antigen: not known. V dropped 1 base and J dropped 6 bases, with 19 bases sitting between them. Germline-derived CDR1 and CDR2 are MGHRA and YSYEKL. The CDR3 extends over 17 amino acids. The sample in question was cultured CD8+ T cells from PBMCs, obtained from culture after CMV antigen stimulation. The chain is built from TRBV4-1 and TRBJ2-1; maybe TRBD2 (7 bases). The source of this sequence is a human donor in good health (CMV status not recorded). Some clones in this sample may be carry-over from other donors' samples. CDR3 coding DNA: TGCGCCAGCAGCCAAGCCCCGATTTTAGGGGGGGCCAATGAGCAGTTCTTC. Amino acids: CASSQAPILGGANEQFF.